This T cell receptor beta chain emerged from a study of CD8+ T cells in alopecia areata. Study-level findings and limits: Clonality was higher in lesional than normal scalp, especially in alopecia totalis/universalis.

Extracted RNA was reverse transcribed into cDNA, the sequencing template. Using immunoSEQ multiplex PCR, the repertoire was profiled, and TCRdb retains in-frame clones only, with some absent. The table records 200,000 or so clones, approximately 47% of them present only once. Germline V lookup: CDR1 KGHSH, CDR2 LQKENI. With 2 bases removed from V and 9 bases from J, the gap between germline ends came to 10 bases. This CDR3 contains 12 residues. Notes on this clone: Its antigen is not known.

Treatment defined: oral pan-JAK inhibitor, 5-10 mg twice daily. This clonotype was obtained from a human donor with alopecia areata. The chain joins TRBV18 to TRBJ1-1; D not resolved. The specimen comprised CD4+ T cells sorted from blood, sampled at roughly week 36, from a patient treated with tofacitinib. CDR3 DNA: TGTGCCAGCTCACCAGCTGGAGATCAAGCTTTCTTT. It specifies CASSPAGDQAFF.